This T cell receptor beta chain was recorded in a study of T cells after yellow fever vaccination. General study results and limits: Clonotypes found in both CD4 and CD8 compartments made up a small share.

The table lists this clonotype with a few counts. What it binds is not known. TCRdb re-analysed the 5' RACE reads in MiXCR, keeping a single row per CDR3 protein. In the table there are hundreds of thousands of distinct CDR3 sequences, around a tenth of which are singletons. V was trimmed by 1 base and J by 2 bases, leaving 11 bases between them. The CDR3 covers 16 residues. Germline CDR1 LGHNT, CDR2 FRNRAP. V and J are TRBV12-5 and TRBJ2-2; D uncertain. The sample was PBMCs, taken on the day of the first yellow fever vaccination. The source is a man aged 18 to 29 who received the YFV17D yellow fever vaccine. CDR3 protein: CASGLALDGNTGELFF. CDR3 nucleotide sequence: TGTGCTAGTGGTTTGGCTCTAGACGGAAACACCGGGGAGCTGTTTTTT.